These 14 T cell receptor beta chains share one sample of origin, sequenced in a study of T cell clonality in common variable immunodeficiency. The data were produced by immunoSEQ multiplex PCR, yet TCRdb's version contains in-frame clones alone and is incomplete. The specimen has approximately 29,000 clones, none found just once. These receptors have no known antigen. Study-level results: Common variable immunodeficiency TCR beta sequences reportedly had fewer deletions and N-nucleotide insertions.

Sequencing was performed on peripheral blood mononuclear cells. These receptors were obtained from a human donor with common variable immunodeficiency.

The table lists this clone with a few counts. Incomplete CDR3 DNA: TGTGCCAGCACCGAAGTGCGGGGAGCCTACGAG. Its protein product is CASTEVRGAYE. The CDR3, in full, reads CASTEVRGAYEQYF. This chain uses TRBV6-2 or TRBV6-3 with TRBJ2-7; a possible D gene is TRBD2 (6 bases). Read data end 3 residues before the CDR3 end; the end is taken from the germline J gene. CDR3 size: 14 residues. The germline CDR1 and CDR2 sequences are MNHEY and SVGEGT. V was cut by 7 bases and J by 2 bases, with 15 bases left in between.

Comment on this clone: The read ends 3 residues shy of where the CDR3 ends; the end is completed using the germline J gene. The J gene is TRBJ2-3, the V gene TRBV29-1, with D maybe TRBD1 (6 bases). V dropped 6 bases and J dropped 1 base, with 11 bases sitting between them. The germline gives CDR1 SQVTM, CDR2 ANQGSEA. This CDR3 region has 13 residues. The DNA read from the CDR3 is TGCAGCGTGTCAGGGGCGGGCACAGATACG. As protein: CSVSGAGTDT. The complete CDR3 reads CSVSGAGTDTQYF.

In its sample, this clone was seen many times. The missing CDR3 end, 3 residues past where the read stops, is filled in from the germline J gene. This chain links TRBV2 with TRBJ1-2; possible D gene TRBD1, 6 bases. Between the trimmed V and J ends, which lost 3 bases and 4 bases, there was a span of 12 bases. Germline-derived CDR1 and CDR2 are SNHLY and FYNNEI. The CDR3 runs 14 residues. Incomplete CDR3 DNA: TGTGCCAGCAGTGACCAGTGGGGGCCCTATGGC. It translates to CASSDQWGPYG. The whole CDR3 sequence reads CASSDQWGPYGYTF.

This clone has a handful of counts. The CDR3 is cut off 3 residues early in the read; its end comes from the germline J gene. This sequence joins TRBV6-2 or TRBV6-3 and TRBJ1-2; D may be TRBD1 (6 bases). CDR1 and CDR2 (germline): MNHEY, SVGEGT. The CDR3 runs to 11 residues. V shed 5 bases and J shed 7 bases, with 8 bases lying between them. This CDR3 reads CASSAGVGYTF. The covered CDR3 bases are TGTGCCAGCAGTGCAGGGGTTGGC.

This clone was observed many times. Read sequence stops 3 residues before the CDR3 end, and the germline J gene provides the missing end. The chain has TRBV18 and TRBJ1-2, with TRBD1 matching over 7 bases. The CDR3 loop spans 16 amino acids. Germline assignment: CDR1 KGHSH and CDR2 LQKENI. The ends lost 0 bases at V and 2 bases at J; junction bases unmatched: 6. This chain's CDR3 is CASSPPSRGLNYGYTF. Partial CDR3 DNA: TGTGCCAGCTCACCACCGTCTAGGGGGCTGAACTATGGC.

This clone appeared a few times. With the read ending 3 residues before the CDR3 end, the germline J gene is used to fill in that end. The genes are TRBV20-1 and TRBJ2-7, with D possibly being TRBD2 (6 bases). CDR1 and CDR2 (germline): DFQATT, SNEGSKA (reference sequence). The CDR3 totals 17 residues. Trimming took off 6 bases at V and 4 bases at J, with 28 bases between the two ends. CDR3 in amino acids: CSAVNPPRTPGGYEQYF. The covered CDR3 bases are TGCAGTGCCGTCAACCCCCCCCGTACCCCCGGAGGGTACGAG.

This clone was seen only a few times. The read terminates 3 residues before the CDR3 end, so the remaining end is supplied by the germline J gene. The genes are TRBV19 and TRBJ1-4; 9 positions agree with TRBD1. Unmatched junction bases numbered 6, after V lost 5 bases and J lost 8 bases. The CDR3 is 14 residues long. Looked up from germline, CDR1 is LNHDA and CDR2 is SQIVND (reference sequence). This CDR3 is CASSDRGYTEKLFF. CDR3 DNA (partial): TGTGCCAGTAGTGACAGGGGGTATACGGAAAAA.

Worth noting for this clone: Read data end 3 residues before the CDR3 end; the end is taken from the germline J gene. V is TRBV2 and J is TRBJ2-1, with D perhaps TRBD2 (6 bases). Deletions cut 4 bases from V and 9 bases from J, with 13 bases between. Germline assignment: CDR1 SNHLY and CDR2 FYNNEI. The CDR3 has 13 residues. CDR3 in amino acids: CASSGRGAGEQFF. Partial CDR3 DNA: TGTGCCAGCAGTGGGCGGGGAGCAGGTGAG. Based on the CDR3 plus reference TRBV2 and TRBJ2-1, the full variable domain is EPEVTQTPSHQVTQMGQEVILRCVPISNHLYFYWYRQILGQKVEFLVSFYNNEISEKSEIFDDQFSVERPDGSNFTLKIRSTKLEDSAMYFCASSGRGAGEQFFGPGTRLTVL.

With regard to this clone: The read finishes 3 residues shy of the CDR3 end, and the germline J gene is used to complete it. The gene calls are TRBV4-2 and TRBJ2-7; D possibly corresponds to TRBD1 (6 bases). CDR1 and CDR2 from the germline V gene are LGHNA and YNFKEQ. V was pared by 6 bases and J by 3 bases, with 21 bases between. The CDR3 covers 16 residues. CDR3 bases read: TGTGCCAGCAGAAAAATGGTCAGGGGCTACGACTACGAG. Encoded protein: CASRKMVRGYDYE. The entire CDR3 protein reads CASRKMVRGYDYEQYF.

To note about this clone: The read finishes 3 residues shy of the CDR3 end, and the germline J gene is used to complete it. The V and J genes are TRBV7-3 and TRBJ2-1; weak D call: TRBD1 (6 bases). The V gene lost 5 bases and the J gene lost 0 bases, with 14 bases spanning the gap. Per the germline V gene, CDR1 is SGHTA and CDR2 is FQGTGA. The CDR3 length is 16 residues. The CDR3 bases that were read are TGTGCCAGCAGCCAGGGGCGGGTTAGCTCCTACAATGAG. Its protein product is CASSQGRVSSYNE. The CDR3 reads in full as CASSQGRVSSYNEQFF.

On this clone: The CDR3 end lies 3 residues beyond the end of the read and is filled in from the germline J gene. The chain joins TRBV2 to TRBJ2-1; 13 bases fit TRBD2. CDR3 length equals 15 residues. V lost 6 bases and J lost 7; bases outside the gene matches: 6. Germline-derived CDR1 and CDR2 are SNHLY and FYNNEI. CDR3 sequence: CASSPTSGGANEQFF. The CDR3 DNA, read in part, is TGTGCCAGCAGCCCCACTAGCGGGGGGGCGAATGAG.

CDR3 bases read: TGCAGTGCTAGACAGGGGCACAATTCACCC. It yields the protein CSARQGHNSP. The full CDR3 is CSARQGHNSPLHF. The V gene is TRBV20-1, the J gene TRBJ1-6; tentatively, D is TRBD1 (6 bases). The observed sequence ends 3 residues before the CDR3 terminus, with the missing tail filled in from the germline J gene. The CDR3 runs to 13 residues. V was shortened by 2 bases and J by 7 bases, with 9 bases between the two germline ends. Per the germline V gene, CDR1 is DFQATT and CDR2 is SNEGSKA (reference sequence).

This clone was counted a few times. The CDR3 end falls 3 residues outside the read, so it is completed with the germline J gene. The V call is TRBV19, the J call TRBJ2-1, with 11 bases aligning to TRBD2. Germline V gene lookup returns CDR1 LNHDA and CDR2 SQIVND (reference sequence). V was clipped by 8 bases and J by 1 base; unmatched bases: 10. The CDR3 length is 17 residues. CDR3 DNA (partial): TGTGCCAGTCAGGGTCTAGCGGGAGGCCTATCCTACAATGAG. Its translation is CASQGLAGGLSYNE. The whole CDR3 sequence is CASQGLAGGLSYNEQFF.

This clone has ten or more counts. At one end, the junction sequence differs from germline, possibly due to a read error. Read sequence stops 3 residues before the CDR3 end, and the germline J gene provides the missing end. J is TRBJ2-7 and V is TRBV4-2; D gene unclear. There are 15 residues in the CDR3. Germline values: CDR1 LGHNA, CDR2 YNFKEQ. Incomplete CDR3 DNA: TGCGCCAGCAGCCAAGATGTGGGCCCATCCTACGAG. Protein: CASSQDVGPSYE. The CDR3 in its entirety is CASSQDVGPSYEQYF.